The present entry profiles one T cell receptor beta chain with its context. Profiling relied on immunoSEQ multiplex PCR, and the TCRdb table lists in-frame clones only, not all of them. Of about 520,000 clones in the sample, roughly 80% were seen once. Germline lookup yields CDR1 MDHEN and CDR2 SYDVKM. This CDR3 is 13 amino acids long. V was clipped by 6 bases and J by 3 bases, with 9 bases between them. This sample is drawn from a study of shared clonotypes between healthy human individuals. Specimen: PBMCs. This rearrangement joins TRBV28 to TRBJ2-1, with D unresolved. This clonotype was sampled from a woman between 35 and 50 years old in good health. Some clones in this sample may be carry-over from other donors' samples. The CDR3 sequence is CASSGLNYNEQFF. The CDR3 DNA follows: TGTGCCAGCAGCGGGTTGAACTACAATGAGCAGTTCTTC.